The 21 T cell receptor beta chains in this list originate from one sample, sequenced in a study of blood T cell repertoires in COVID-19. Only in-frame clones appear in the TCRdb table, and some are missing; sequencing was by immunoSEQ multiplex PCR. The table has about 140,000 clones, around 82% seen once; the top ten hold approximately 3.8%. The sequenced material came from peripheral blood. All receptors come from a woman aged 55 to 70 with acute or convalescent COVID-19.

This clone was seen just once. This chain connects TRBV19 to TRBJ1-5; a possible D gene is TRBD1 (6 bases). This CDR3 is built from 14 residues. Germline CDR1 LNHDA, CDR2 SQIVND (reference sequence). Trimming left V 7 bases short and J 3 bases short, with 13 bases between. CDR3 bases: TGTGCCAGTACGAGGGGGGGGATCAATCAGCCCCAGCATTTT. Encoded protein: CASTRGGINQPQHF.

This clone was counted a few times. The chain recombines TRBV3-1 (or the pseudogene TRBV3-2) with TRBJ1-1; TRBD1 might be the D (5 bases). In germline, CDR1 is LGHDT, CDR2 YNNKEL (reference sequence). V was trimmed by 7 bases and J by 2 bases, leaving 14 bases between them. CDR3 size: 14 residues. CDR3 in DNA: TGTGCCAGCACCCTTATAGGGACTAACACTGAAGCTTTCTTT. Its translation is CASTLIGTNTEAFF.

This clone was found a few times. The J gene is TRBJ1-1, the V gene TRBV6-5; D unclear. Germline CDR1 is MNHEY and CDR2 is SVGAGI. V was pared by 5 bases and J by 2 bases, with 9 bases between. The CDR3 covers 13 residues. CDR3 DNA: TGTGCCAGCAGTCCCCCGGGAAACACTGAAGCTTTCTTT. Protein: CASSPPGNTEAFF.

The gene calls are TRBV21-1 and TRBJ1-2; the DNA was not used to check the table's D call, TRBD1. TRBV21-1 is listed as a pseudogene. The CDR3 spans 18 residues. The chain's CDR3 is CASSKESGGPTANYGYTF. The CDR3, as DNA: TGTGCCAGCAGCAAAGAATCAGGGGGCCCGACCGCTAACTATGGCTACACCTTC.

Here the CDR3 DNA reads TGTGCCAGCAGTTCTAGTGCGGCTAATGAAAAACTGTTTTTT. Translated, it gives CASSSSAANEKLFF. The chain recombines TRBV6-2 or TRBV6-3 with TRBJ1-4; no definite D call. CDR1 and CDR2 from the germline V gene are MNHEY and SVGEGT. This CDR3 comprises 14 residues. Between the trimmed V and J ends, which lost 4 bases and 3 bases, there was a span of 9 bases.

Remarks on this clone: In the same sample, other DNA sequences code for this CDR3. The chain has TRBV9 and TRBJ2-1; 7 bases match TRBD1. Trimming took 0 bases from V and 0 from J; bases not matched to a gene: 0. Germline values: CDR1 SGDLS, CDR2 YYNGEE. The CDR3 totals 15 residues. The CDR3 sequence: CASSVAGGSYNEQFF. CDR3 in DNA: TGTGCCAGCAGCGTAGCAGGGGGCTCCTACAATGAGCAGTTCTTC.

The chain combines TRBV6-6 with TRBJ1-4; the D is unclear. The V gene lost 7 bases and the J gene lost 5 bases, with 17 bases spanning the gap. CDR3 length: 15 residues. Looked up from germline, CDR1 is MNHNY and CDR2 is SVGAGI (reference sequence). The CDR3 region has the DNA TGTGCCAGCACCCTTACGCGCCAGGCAAATGAAAAACTGTTTTTT. Encoded protein: CASTLTRQANEKLFF.

This clone was counted a single time. The chain couples TRBV3-1 (or the pseudogene TRBV3-2) to TRBJ1-3; D is uncertain. V lost 1 base, J lost 8 bases, and 6 bases lay in between. CDR1 and CDR2 (germline): LGHDT, YNNKEL (reference sequence). The CDR3 has 12 amino acids. The CDR3 DNA is TGTGCCAGCAGCCAAGGAGTGGACACCATATATTTT. Its translation: CASSQGVDTIYF.

This chain connects TRBV6-2 or TRBV6-3 to TRBJ2-2; D remains ambiguous. V was trimmed by 5 bases and J by 2 bases, leaving 18 bases between them. CDR1 MNHEY and CDR2 SVGEGT come from the germline V gene. The CDR3 length is 17 residues. The CDR3 nucleotides are TGTGCCAGCAGTAACTTCCCTCTCCGCAGAAACACCGGGGAGCTGTTTTTT. Encoded protein: CASSNFPLRRNTGELFF.

This clone has a single count. The rearrangement links TRBV29-1 to TRBJ2-7; 10 bases align to TRBD1. Per the germline V gene, CDR1 is SQVTM and CDR2 is ANQGSEA. The CDR3 runs to 13 residues. The ends lost 7 bases at V and 0 bases at J; junction bases unmatched: 3. Here the CDR3 reads CSGGQGNSYEQYF. Written as DNA, the CDR3 is TGCAGCGGGGGACAGGGGAACTCCTACGAGCAGTACTTC.

V usage is TRBV6-1 and J usage is TRBJ2-1, with a tentative D call TRBD1 (6 bases). The CDR3 has 15 amino acids. CDR1 MNHNS and CDR2 SASEGT come from the germline V gene. The V end lost 3 bases, the J end lost 4 bases, and 13 bases lay between the germline ends. The CDR3 DNA follows: TGTGCCAGCAGTGAGTGGTCAGGGGTATACAATGAGCAGTTCTTC. The encoded protein is CASSEWSGVYNEQFF.

This clone was picked up a small number of times. CDR3 coding DNA: TGCGCCAGCAGCGGCGGACAGACTATTAACTATGGCTACACCTTC. Translating gives CASSGGQTINYGYTF. The V and J genes are TRBV5-1 and TRBJ1-2, with a possible D match to TRBD1 (6 bases). In germline, CDR1 is SGHRS, CDR2 YFSETQ. This CDR3 region has 15 residues. Trimming cost V 4 bases and J 1 base, with 14 bases left between them.

This chain connects TRBV28 to TRBJ1-2; no clear D. Germline V gene sequence: CDR1 MDHEN, CDR2 SYDVKM. The length of the CDR3 is 12 residues. V lost 2 bases to trimming and J lost 7 bases, with 8 bases between them. CDR3 DNA sequence: TGTGCCAGCAGTTTAGGAGGGTTTGGCTACACCTTC. The encoded protein is CASSLGGFGYTF.

This clone has only one observation. The V and J genes are TRBV3-1 (or the pseudogene TRBV3-2) and TRBJ2-2; D unclear. There are 13 residues in the CDR3. Trimming took 3 bases from V and 4 from J, leaving 6 bases between them. Germline V gene lookup returns CDR1 LGHDT and CDR2 YNNKEL (reference sequence). The CDR3 sequence: CASSQTSTGELFF. The CDR3 DNA reads TGTGCCAGCAGCCAGACTTCCACCGGGGAGCTGTTTTTT.

The rearrangement joins TRBV30 to TRBJ2-1; 8 bases agree with TRBD2. CDR1 and CDR2 from the germline V gene are GTSNPN and SVGIG (reference sequence). V was clipped by 5 bases and J by 8 bases; unmatched bases: 2. The CDR3 totals 11 residues. The CDR3 DNA reads as TGTGCCTGGGGGACTAGGGATGAGCAGTTCTTC. Its translation: CAWGTRDEQFF.

This clone was counted a few times. The chain couples TRBV7-8 to TRBJ1-5; D call uncertain. The germline V and J ends were trimmed by 4 bases and 4 bases, with 14 bases remaining between them. In germline, CDR1 is SGHVS, CDR2 FQNEAQ. The CDR3 loop spans 15 amino acids. In DNA form, the CDR3 reads TGTGCCAGCAGCTATCAAAGCGGGAGAAATCAGCCCCAGCATTTT. Translating it yields CASSYQSGRNQPQHF.

V gene TRBV27 combines with J gene TRBJ2-7, with TRBD1 identical over 8 bases. Losses at the gene ends were 4 bases for V and 9 bases for J; bases not matched to a gene: 8. Germline lookup yields CDR1 MNHEY and CDR2 SMNVEV (reference sequence). There are 13 residues in the CDR3. The DNA of the CDR3 is TGTGCCAGCAGTTACAGGGGGGCCCCACCGCAGTACTTC. Its translation: CASSYRGAPPQYF.

J is TRBJ1-3 and V is TRBV6-1, with D unresolved. The germline V and J ends were trimmed by 3 bases and 2 bases, with 11 bases remaining between them. Per germline, CDR1 MNHNS and CDR2 SASEGT. The CDR3 extends over 15 amino acids. The CDR3 DNA reads as TGTGCCAGCAGTGAGTCCCTTACAACTGGAAACACCATATATTTT. Translated: CASSESLTTGNTIYF.

This sequence joins TRBV5-1 and TRBJ2-1, with 9 bases that match TRBD1. Germline V gene sequence: CDR1 SGHRS, CDR2 YFSETQ. There are 15 residues in the CDR3. After removal of 4 bases from V and 7 bases from J, the junction contained 9 bases not matched to a gene. The CDR3 sequence is CASSRGQGNGNEQFF. For the CDR3, the DNA is TGCGCCAGCAGCCGTGGACAGGGGAACGGGAATGAGCAGTTCTTC.

The CDR3 loop reads CASRHRGSEAFF. CDR3 sequence (DNA): TGTGCCAGCAGACACAGGGGTTCTGAAGCTTTCTTT. The chain is built from TRBV3-1 (or the pseudogene TRBV3-2) and TRBJ1-1; 7 bases are shared with TRBD1. The CDR3 sequence is 12 residues long. Germline CDR1 and CDR2: LGHDT and YNNKEL (reference sequence). V dropped 6 bases and J dropped 6; count of bases not matched to a gene: 4.

CDR3 region: CASSEGGRNQPQHF. CDR3 bases: TGTGCCAGCAGTGAGGGGGGGAGAAATCAGCCCCAGCATTTT. The gene calls are TRBV2 and TRBJ1-5, with D perhaps matching TRBD1 (5 bases). Deletions cut 3 bases from V and 4 bases from J, with 10 bases between. The CDR3 sequence is 14 residues long. Germline V gene sequence: CDR1 SNHLY, CDR2 FYNNEI.